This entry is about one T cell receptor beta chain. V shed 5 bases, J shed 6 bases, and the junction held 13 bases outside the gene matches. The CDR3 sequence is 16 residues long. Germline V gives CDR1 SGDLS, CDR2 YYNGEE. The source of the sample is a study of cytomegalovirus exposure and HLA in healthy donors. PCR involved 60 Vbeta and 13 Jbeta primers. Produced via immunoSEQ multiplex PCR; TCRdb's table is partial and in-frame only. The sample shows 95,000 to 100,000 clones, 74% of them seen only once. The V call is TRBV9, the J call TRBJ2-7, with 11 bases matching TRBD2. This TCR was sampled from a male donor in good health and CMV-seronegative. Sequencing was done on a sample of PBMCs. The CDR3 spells CASSRPSGRISPEQYF. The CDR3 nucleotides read TGTGCCAGCAGTCGTCCTAGCGGGAGGATCAGTCCCGAGCAGTACTTC.